This T cell receptor beta chain comes out of a study of T cells expressing NK-cell markers (dated by TCRdb to 2018 to 2020). Notes on the research overall: TCR beta-chain repertoires were profiled in sorted CD3+CD56+NKG2C+, CD3+CD56+NKG2C- and CD3+CD56-NKG2C+ T-cell subsets from fewer than 10 donors. Among the eight sequenced donors, only one was HCMV-seronegative, while the other seven were HCMV-seropositive. The eight sequenced donors were randomly selected healthy volunteers, three men and five women. Libraries were sequenced as 2 x 150 bp reads on Illumina HiSeq 2000/2500, MiSeq or NextSeq.

Sequenced on an Illumina HiSeq 2000. TCR beta cDNA libraries were made by 5'RACE template switching that added a universal primer site and unique molecular identifiers. Synthesis of cDNA was primed from the TCR beta constant segment and was followed by two consecutive PCR amplification steps. Turning to the authors' computational methods: Reads were demultiplexed and grouped by UMI with MIGEC, and clonotypes were assembled and quantified with MiTCR. To exclude erroneous sequences, only TCR cDNA sequences supported by at least two reads were retained. The tcR package was used for downstream repertoire analysis, and clonotypes were matched between fractions using CDR3 nucleotide sequence together with V segment. VDJmatch was used to annotate antigen specificity against VDJdb, with one amino acid substitution in CDR3 permitted. One entry per CDR3 protein sequence results from the TCRdb reprocessing of the reads, with DNA left out. The V and J calls come from TCRdb's annotation, not from the publication. The data table for this sample lists around 380,000 distinct CDR3 sequences. About 10% of the sample is in the top ten clones.

Paper-wide results and their limitations: Those dominant clonotypes were again the most abundant among CD3+CD56-NKG2C+ cells in a few donors, at about 28.3-60.1%. In several donors, the dominant CD3+CD56+NKG2C+ clonotypes were among the top 10 CD8+ clonotypes and accounted for roughly 1.0-8% of CD8+ T cells. Whether the expanded NKG2C-expressing T cell clones were specific for HCMV antigens was left unclear.

To determine HCMV serostatus, a commercial ELISA kit was used to detect HCMV-specific IgG in serum. Peripheral blood mononuclear cells were isolated from blood by Ficoll density gradient centrifugation. In regard to this clonotype: It has no known antigen specificity.

The germline V gene encodes CDR1 MDHEN and CDR2 SYDVKM. CDR3 length: 13 amino acids, cysteine to phenylalanine. The DNA sequence is not available. This chain joins TRBV28 to TRBJ2-2; TCRdb outputs TRBD1, but without DNA this stays unchecked. Source material: blood T cells: a sorted CD56 or NKG2C T cell subset, CD4+ or CD8+ T cells, or bulk PBMC T cells (not recorded which). This TCR was sampled from a woman between 50 and 59 years old in good health. Donor details come from another sample of the same person, matched by shared clones. The CDR3: CASGTGSYGELFF.